The rows below give T cell receptor beta chains drawn from one sample of a study of cytomegalovirus exposure and HLA in healthy donors. Profiled with immunoSEQ multiplex PCR; TCRdb holds only in-frame clones, not every one. The sample holds some 80,000 clones, around 96% seen once. The specimen sequenced was PBMCs. The receptors originated from a woman in her late teens or twenties in good health and CMV-seronegative. Both conserved end residues are part of each CDR3. A D gene is named only where the DNA matches it firmly. Size tells how often a clone was seen (once, few, many) or the class of an expanded clone, and some rows leave it out.

D gene,clone size,J gene,V gene,CDR3 protein,CDR3 DNA
.,.,TRBJ1-4,TRBV28,CASSRHQGFPSTNEKLFF,TGTGCCAGCAGTAGACACCAGGGTTTTCCTTCAACTAATGAAAAACTGTTTTTT
.,.,TRBJ1-5,TRBV27,CASSPAGVQWDQPQHF,TGTGCCAGCAGTCCTGCCGGGGTTCAATGGGATCAGCCCCAGCATTTT
TRBD2,.,TRBJ2-5,TRBV5-1,CASSLALAGVFQETQYF,TGCGCCAGCAGCTTGGCATTAGCGGGGGTATTCCAAGAGACCCAGTACTTC
TRBD1,.,TRBJ1-2,TRBV6-1,CASIFLGQGSYGYTF,TGTGCCAGCATCTTCCTGGGACAGGGGTCCTATGGCTACACCTTC
.,.,TRBJ2-6,TRBV29-1,CSVDAGSTGANVLTF,TGCAGCGTTGATGCAGGGTCAACTGGGGCCAACGTCCTGACTTTC
TRBD1,.,TRBJ1-1,TRBV11-2,CASSPGRKGQGNAEAFF,TGTGCCAGCAGCCCTGGCAGAAAGGGACAGGGGAACGCTGAAGCTTTCTTT
TRBD1,few,TRBJ1-3,TRBV6-5,CASSYSVQGLDTIYF,TGTGCCAGCAGTTACTCGGTACAGGGGCTGGACACCATATATTTT
.,.,TRBJ2-4,TRBV6-5,CASSRTGLAKNIQYF,TGTGCCAGCAGCCGAACAGGGTTGGCCAAAAACATTCAGTACTTC
.,.,TRBJ2-3,TRBV19,CASSIDHWSGLDMQYF,TGTGCCAGTAGTATAGATCACTGGTCAGGACTCGATATGCAGTATTTT
.,.,TRBJ2-1,TRBV28,CASTTTNLNYNEQFF,TGTGCCAGCACAACGACTAACCTAAACTACAATGAGCAGTTCTTC
.,once,TRBJ1-4,TRBV6-5,CASSSSQEPNEKLFF,TGTGCCAGCAGTTCATCACAGGAACCTAATGAAAAACTGTTTTTT
.,.,TRBJ2-5,TRBV7-6,CASSSMVVGQGLETQYF,TGTGCCAGCAGCTCTATGGTAGTGGGGCAGGGTCTAGAGACCCAGTACTTC
.,.,TRBJ1-2,TRBV15,CATSKTRTDRYGYTF,TGTGCCACCAGCAAAACTAGGACGGATCGCTATGGCTACACCTTC
.,.,TRBJ1-4,TRBV15,CATSAVGEKLFF,TGTGCCACCAGCGCGGTCGGTGAAAAACTGTTTTTT
.,few,TRBJ1-2,TRBV10-3,CAISQTAALPAPYGYTF,TGTGCCATCAGTCAAACGGCGGCACTGCCTGCCCCCTATGGCTACACCTTC
.,.,TRBJ2-7,TRBV16,CASSQQSGTGAYEQYF,TGTGCCAGCAGCCAACAAAGCGGGACAGGAGCCTACGAGCAGTACTTC
.,.,TRBJ2-3,TRBV11-2,CASSFGLGPDTQYF,TGTGCCAGCAGCTTTGGGCTGGGCCCAGATACGCAGTATTTT
TRBD1,.,TRBJ2-7,TRBV28,CASTGQGAYEQYF,TGTGCCAGCACAGGACAGGGGGCTTACGAGCAGTACTTC
TRBD2,.,TRBJ2-5,TRBV5-4,CASSQWLAGQETQYF,TGTGCCAGCAGCCAGTGGCTAGCGGGACAAGAGACCCAGTACTTC
.,.,TRBJ1-5,TRBV9,CASSGGSGEGQPQHF,TGTGCCAGCAGCGGGGGATCAGGGGAGGGACAGCCCCAGCATTTT
.,.,TRBJ2-1,TRBV6-4,CASSESTVSYNEQFF,TGTGCCAGCAGTGAGTCGACAGTTTCCTACAATGAGCAGTTCTTC
.,.,TRBJ1-3,TRBV28,CASSEQGAGNTIYF,TGTGCCAGCAGCGAACAGGGAGCTGGAAACACCATATATTTT
.,few,TRBJ2-1,TRBV10-2,CASKSFLLPPHNEQFF,TGCGCCAGCAAGTCCTTCCTACTACCCCCACACAATGAGCAGTTCTTC